This TCR beta chain comes out of a study of patients and donors after allogeneic stem cell transplantation. This clonotype has more than one count but fewer than ten. Each CDR3 protein is one row after TCRdb ran MiXCR on the RT-PCR reads. The sample carries about a million distinct CDR3 sequences, more than 15% recorded once. Trimming removed 3 bases from V and 0 bases from J, with 13 bases in between. The germline V gene encodes CDR1 MNHNS and CDR2 SASEGT. This CDR3 is built from 16 residues. The sequencing input was blood, either unsorted or a sorted T cell fraction (not recorded which). This TCR derives from a human donor who was either an allogeneic HSCT recipient or a stem cell or donor lymphocyte infusion donor (not recorded which). It is not recorded whose cells these are; they may come from a transplant donor. J is TRBJ2-3 and V is TRBV6-1; weak D call: TRBD2 (5 bases). The chain's CDR3 is CASSDIWGASTDTQYF. The CDR3 DNA reads as TGTGCCAGCAGTGACATCTGGGGAGCTAGCACAGATACGCAGTATTTT.